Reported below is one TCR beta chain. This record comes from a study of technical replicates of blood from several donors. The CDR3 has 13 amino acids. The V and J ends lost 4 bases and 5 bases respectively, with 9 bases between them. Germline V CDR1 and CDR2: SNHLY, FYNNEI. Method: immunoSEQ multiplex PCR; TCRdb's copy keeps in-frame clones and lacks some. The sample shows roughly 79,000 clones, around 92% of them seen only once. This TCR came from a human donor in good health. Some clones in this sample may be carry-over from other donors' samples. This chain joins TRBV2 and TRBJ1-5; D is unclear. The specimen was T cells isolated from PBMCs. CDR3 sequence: CASSVESHQPQHF. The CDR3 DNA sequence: TGTGCCAGCAGTGTGGAGTCACATCAGCCCCAGCATTTT.